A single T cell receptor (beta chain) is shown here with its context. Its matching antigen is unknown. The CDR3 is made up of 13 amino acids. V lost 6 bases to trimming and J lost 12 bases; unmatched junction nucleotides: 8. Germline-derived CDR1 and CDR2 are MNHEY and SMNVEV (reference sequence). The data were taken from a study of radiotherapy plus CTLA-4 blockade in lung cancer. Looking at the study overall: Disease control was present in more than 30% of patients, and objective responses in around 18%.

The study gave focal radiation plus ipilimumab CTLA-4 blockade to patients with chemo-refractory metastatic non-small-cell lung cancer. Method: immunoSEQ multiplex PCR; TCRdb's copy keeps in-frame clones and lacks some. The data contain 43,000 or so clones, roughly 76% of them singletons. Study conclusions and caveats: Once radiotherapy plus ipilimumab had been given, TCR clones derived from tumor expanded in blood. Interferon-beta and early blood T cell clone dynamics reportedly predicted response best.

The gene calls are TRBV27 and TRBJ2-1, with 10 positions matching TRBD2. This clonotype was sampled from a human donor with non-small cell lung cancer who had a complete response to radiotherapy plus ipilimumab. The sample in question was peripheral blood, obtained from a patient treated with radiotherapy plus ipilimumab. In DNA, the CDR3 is TGTGCCAGCAGGGGAACTAGCGGGGTTAGGCAGTTCTTC. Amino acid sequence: CASRGTSGVRQFF.